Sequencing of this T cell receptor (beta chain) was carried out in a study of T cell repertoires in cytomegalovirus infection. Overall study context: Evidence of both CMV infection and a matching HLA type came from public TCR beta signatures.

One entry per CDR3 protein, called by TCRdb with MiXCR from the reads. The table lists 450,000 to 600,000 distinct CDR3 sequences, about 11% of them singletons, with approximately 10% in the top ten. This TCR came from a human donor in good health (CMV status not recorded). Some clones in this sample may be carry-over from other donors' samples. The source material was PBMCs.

The CDR3 protein is CSVERQGLTGELFF. CDR3 DNA sequence: TGCAGCGTTGAACGTCAGGGGCTAACCGGGGAGCTGTTTTTT. The chain couples TRBV29-1 to TRBJ2-2; perhaps TRBD1 as D (6 bases). CDR3 length: 14 residues. Germline loops: CDR1 SQVTM, CDR2 ANQGSEA. Trimming left V 2 bases short and J 5 bases short, with 12 bases between.